The 32 T cell receptor beta chains below all came from one sample that was sequenced in a study of T cells in women clearing cervical HPV infection. TCRdb's table, derived via immunoSEQ multiplex PCR, lists solely in-frame clones and lacks some. The specimen's table records roughly 22,000 clones. Sequenced input: blood buffy coat. The receptors were sampled from a woman aged 18-70 years with a cervical HPV16 infection that either progressed to CIN3+ or cleared (not recorded which).

In regard to this clone: The CDR3 goes on 3 residues after the read ends, and that part is filled in from the germline J gene. This chain connects TRBV28 to TRBJ2-7; possibly TRBD2 for D (6 bases). CDR3 length equals 15 residues. The V end was cut by 6 bases, the J end by 0 bases, with 15 bases between. The germline V gene encodes CDR1 MDHEN and CDR2 SYDVKM. The CDR3 region is CASSPAGQSSYEQYF. Partial CDR3 DNA: TGTGCCAGCAGCCCAGCGGGTCAGAGCTCCTACGAG.

As to this clone: Germline is not matched at one junction end, which may reflect a read error. The read ends 3 residues before the CDR3 terminus; that terminus is restored from the germline J gene. The chain is built from TRBV7-9 and TRBJ2-1; D remains ambiguous. The germline gives CDR1 SEHNR, CDR2 FQNEAQ (reference sequence). CDR3 length: 12 residues. CDR3 DNA, as far as it was read: TGTTCCAGCAGCGTAGCATCCGATGAG. Translated, it gives CSSSVASDE. The full-length CDR3 reads as CSSSVASDEQFF.

Turning to this clone: The read halts 3 residues ahead of the CDR3 end, with the missing end drawn from the germline J gene. The chain uses TRBV11-2 and TRBJ1-6; D is unresolved. Germline assignment: CDR1 SGHAT and CDR2 FQNNGV. This CDR3 has 14 residues. The V and J ends lost 5 bases and 10 bases respectively, with 15 bases between them. The CDR3 region is CASSPWAKGSPLHF. Incomplete CDR3 DNA: TGTGCCAGCAGCCCTTGGGCCAAGGGCTCACCC.

A note on this clone: The DNA ends 3 residues before the CDR3 does, and the rest of the CDR3 is filled in from the germline J gene. The chain joins TRBV18 to TRBJ2-3; D possibly uses TRBD1 or TRBD2 (5 bases each). CDR3 length: 12 amino acids. Germline V gene data show CDR1 as KGHSH and CDR2 as LQKENI. Between the trimmed V and J ends, which lost 6 bases and 3 bases, there was a span of 7 bases. CDR3 residues: CASSRGTDTQYF. The DNA read from the CDR3 is TGTGCCAGCTCGAGGGGTACAGATACG.

Notes on this clone: Coverage ceases 3 residues before the CDR3 finishes, and the germline J gene fills in the end. The J gene is TRBJ1-3, the V gene TRBV7-9; D unclear. The ends were cut back, 3 bases at V and 4 bases at J, with 13 bases in the middle. This CDR3 is built from 15 residues. The germline gives CDR1 SEHNR, CDR2 FQNEAQ (reference sequence). CDR3 sequence reads: CASSLSASRGNTIYF. The CDR3 DNA, read in part, is TGTGCCAGCAGCTTGTCGGCCTCGCGGGGAAACACC.

As to this clone: The CDR3 end is not reached by the read, which stops 3 residues before it; the germline J gene fills it in. The V gene is TRBV11-3, the J gene TRBJ2-7; no clear D. The CDR3 runs to 13 residues. Per germline, CDR1 SGHNT and CDR2 YENEEA. Trimming removed 6 bases at V and 3 bases at J, with 12 bases between. The CDR3 protein is CASSFSRGYEQYF. The DNA read from the CDR3 is TGTGCCAGCAGTTTTAGCCGAGGCTACGAG.

For this clone: The read falls 3 residues short of the CDR3 end, and the missing part is taken from the germline J gene. The chain recombines TRBV13 with TRBJ1-2; perhaps TRBD1 as D (6 bases). The CDR3 loop spans 17 amino acids. The V gene's germline CDR1 is PRHDT and CDR2 FYEKMQ (reference sequence). Deletions cut 8 bases from V and 2 bases from J, with 24 bases between. The DNA read from the CDR3 is TGTGCCAGCGGGGGCAGAAACCATTTATATGCCAACTATGGC. This gives the protein CASGGRNHLYANYG. The whole CDR3 region reads CASGGRNHLYANYGYTF.

A remark on this clone: The read terminates 3 residues ahead of where the CDR3 ends, so the germline J gene completes it. The genes are TRBV9 and TRBJ2-3, with 13 bases aligning to TRBD2. The CDR3 spans 17 residues. Looked up from germline, CDR1 is SGDLS and CDR2 is YYNGEE. V shed 0 bases and J 2 bases; nucleotides not matched to a gene: 3. The CDR3 loop is CASSVGLAGGLTDTQYF. Partial CDR3 DNA: TGTGCCAGCAGCGTAGGACTAGCGGGAGGTCTCACAGATACG.

With respect to this clone: The read is 3 residues too short to cover the CDR3 end, so that end is filled in from the germline J gene. The chain links TRBV7-8 to TRBJ2-7, with a weak D call TRBD1 (6 bases). Trimming shortened V by 5 bases and J by 3 bases, and 20 bases separated the two germline ends. In germline, CDR1 is SGHVS, CDR2 FQNEAQ. The CDR3 is 16 residues long. The CDR3 bases that were read are TGTGCCAGCAGCCTCGACCGCCTGGGCAGGGGCTACGAG. Residues: CASSLDRLGRGYE. The full CDR3 protein is CASSLDRLGRGYEQYF. Based on the CDR3 plus reference TRBV7-8 and TRBJ2-7, the full variable domain is GAGVSQSPRYKVAKRGQDVALRCDPISGHVSLFWYQQALGQGPEFLTYFQNEAQLDKSGLPSDRFFAERPEGSVSTLKIQRTQQEDSAVYLCASSLDRLGRGYEQYFGPGTRLTVT.

As for this clone: Read sequence stops 3 residues before the CDR3 end, and the germline J gene provides the missing end. The chain recombines TRBV20-1 with TRBJ2-7; 8 bases align to TRBD2. CDR1 is DFQATT and CDR2 is SNEGSKA in the germline V gene (reference sequence). The CDR3 extends over 16 amino acids. V was clipped by 0 bases and J by 2 bases; unmatched bases: 9. The CDR3 protein is CSARDPFVAGTYEQYF. The CDR3 DNA, read in part, is TGCAGTGCTAGAGATCCCTTCGTAGCGGGGACCTACGAG.

As concerns this clone: The read finishes 3 residues shy of the CDR3 end, and the germline J gene is used to complete it. J is TRBJ2-7 and V is TRBV19, with 8 nucleotides matching TRBD2. This CDR3 is built from 14 residues. From germline, CDR1 is LNHDA and CDR2 SQIVND (reference sequence). The trim removed 3 bases at V and 5 bases at J, leaving 6 bases unmatched. The DNA read from the CDR3 is TGTGCCAGTAGTATTGCGGGGGGCAGAGACGAG. It yields the protein CASSIAGGRDE. In full, the CDR3 is CASSIAGGRDEQYF.

Turning to this clone: The CDR3 goes on 3 residues after the read ends, and that part is filled in from the germline J gene. The genes are TRBV28 and TRBJ1-4, with TRBD1 as a possible D gene (6 bases). The CDR3 contains 15 residues. V gave up 4 bases and J gave up 8 bases, with 17 bases separating them. Germline CDR1 MDHEN, CDR2 SYDVKM. The covered CDR3 bases are TGTGCCAGCAGTTACTCACAGAGGGGGAACGAAAAA. Translated, it gives CASSYSQRGNEK. In full, the CDR3 is CASSYSQRGNEKLFF.

Comments on this clone: The read comes to an end 3 residues before the CDR3 does, leaving the germline J gene to fill in the end. The rearrangement joins TRBV19 to TRBJ1-5, with D maybe TRBD1 (6 bases). The CDR3 loop spans 14 amino acids. Trimming cost V 3 bases and J 8 bases, with 14 bases left between them. Germline assignment: CDR1 LNHDA and CDR2 SQIVND (reference sequence). The CDR3 DNA, read in part, is TGTGCCAGTAGTATCGCAGGGGCTGAAGAGCCC. Encoded protein: CASSIAGAEEP. The complete CDR3 protein is CASSIAGAEEPQHF.

Remarks on this clone: The read halts 3 residues ahead of the CDR3 end, with the missing end drawn from the germline J gene. The V call is TRBV30, the J call TRBJ1-2; 8 bases match TRBD1. Losses at the gene ends were 2 bases for V and 4 bases for J; bases not matched to a gene: 9. This CDR3 has 15 residues. Germline-derived CDR1 and CDR2 are GTSNPN and SVGIG (reference sequence). CDR3 sequence reads: CAWSPRGTGAYGYTF. The sequenced CDR3 bases are TGTGCCTGGAGTCCCCGCGGGACAGGCGCCTATGGC.

Turning to this clone: Sequencing ends 3 residues short of the CDR3 end; the germline J gene provides the rest. V usage is TRBV28 and J usage is TRBJ1-2, with D perhaps matching TRBD1 (6 bases). Looked up from germline, CDR1 is MDHEN and CDR2 is SYDVKM. The CDR3 has 14 amino acids. The CDR3 DNA, read in part, is TGTGCCAGCACCATTCTCGACAGGTTCCGAGGC. It is translated as CASTILDRFRG. The entire CDR3 protein is CASTILDRFRGYTF.

Regarding this clone: Read coverage stops 3 residues before the CDR3 terminus; the germline J gene supplies the remainder. The V gene is TRBV4-1, the J gene TRBJ1-2; no clear D. CDR1 and CDR2 (germline): MGHRA, YSYEKL. Trimming cost V 0 bases and J 7 bases, with 18 bases left between them. The CDR3 length is 16 residues. CDR3 loop: CASSQEALGVVGGYTF. Partial CDR3 DNA: TGCGCCAGCAGCCAAGAGGCACTAGGAGTGGTTGGTGGC.

The CDR3 sequence: CASSSDSSNQPQHF. The part of the CDR3 DNA that was read is TGTGCCAGCAGCTCGGACAGTAGCAATCAGCCC. The V and J genes are TRBV7-9 and TRBJ1-5, with D possibly being TRBD1 (6 bases). The read gets to within 3 residues of the CDR3 end, and the germline J gene fills in the rest. Per the germline V gene, CDR1 is SEHNR and CDR2 is FQNEAQ (reference sequence). V lost 4 bases, J lost 0 bases, and 7 bases lay in between. The CDR3 runs 14 residues.

A note on this clone: The read is 3 residues too short to cover the CDR3 end, so that end is filled in from the germline J gene. The chain recombines TRBV19 with TRBJ2-6; tentatively, D is TRBD1 (5 bases). Germline CDR1 LNHDA, CDR2 SQIVND (reference sequence). CDR3 length: 14 amino acids. Trimming stripped 8 bases from V and 4 bases from J, with 12 bases between. The sequenced part of the CDR3 DNA is TGTGCCAGTGGGGCAGGGTTCGGGGCCAACGTC. As protein: CASGAGFGANV. The CDR3 in its entirety is CASGAGFGANVLTF.

Regarding this clone: Sequencing ends 3 residues short of the CDR3 end; the germline J gene provides the rest. V gene TRBV2 combines with J gene TRBJ2-3; 7 nucleotides agree with TRBD1. The V and J ends lost 5 bases and 3 bases, in that order; junction bases with no gene match: 5. This CDR3 is built from 14 residues. The germline gives CDR1 SNHLY, CDR2 FYNNEI. Partial CDR3 DNA: TGTGCCAGCAGTTCCGGGACAGATACAGATACG. It encodes CASSSGTDTDT. The entire CDR3 sequence reads CASSSGTDTDTQYF.

In regard to this clone: The CDR3 end lies 3 residues beyond the end of the read and is filled in from the germline J gene. The rearrangement joins TRBV19 to TRBJ1-2; D is uncertain. V lost 7 bases and J lost 4, with 16 bases in between. The CDR3 extends over 14 amino acids. The germline CDR1 and CDR2 sequences are LNHDA and SQIVND (reference sequence). CDR3 in amino acids: CASNSQVTSYGYTF. The covered CDR3 bases are TGTGCCAGTAATTCTCAGGTGACATCCTATGGC. Using reference TRBV19 and TRBJ1-2 for the parts outside the CDR3, the full variable domain is DGGITQSPKYLFRKEGQNVTLSCEQNLNHDAMYWYRQDPGQGLRLIYYSQIVNDFQKGDIAEGYSVSREKKESFPLTVTSAQKNPTAFYLCASNSQVTSYGYTFGSGTRLTVV.

With respect to this clone: The read comes to an end 3 residues before the CDR3 does, leaving the germline J gene to fill in the end. The chain combines TRBV7-9 with TRBJ1-1; D ambiguous. This CDR3 is built from 12 residues. V was trimmed by 3 bases and J by 0 bases, leaving 2 bases between them. CDR1 and CDR2 from the germline V gene are SEHNR and FQNEAQ (reference sequence). This chain's CDR3 is CASSFMNTEAFF. CDR3 bases read: TGTGCCAGCAGCTTTATGAACACTGAA. The entire variable domain, with the rest obtained from reference TRBV7-9 and TRBJ1-1, is as follows: DTGVSQNPRHKITKRGQNVTFRCDPISEHNRLYWYRQTLGQGPEFLTYFQNEAQLEKSRLLSDRFSAERPKGSFSTLEIQRTEQGDSAMYLCASSFMNTEAFFGQGTRLTVV.

Concerning this clone: The read comes to an end 3 residues before the CDR3 does, leaving the germline J gene to fill in the end. The chain links TRBV10-3 to TRBJ1-2, with D perhaps matching TRBD1 (5 bases). Germline V gene data show CDR1 as ENHRY and CDR2 as SYGVKD. The CDR3 spans 15 residues. V was cut by 2 bases and J by 4 bases, with 14 bases left in between. The CDR3 DNA, read in part, is TGTGCCATCAGTGAGGGAGGGGCTCCGGGCTATGGC. As protein: CAISEGGAPGYG. The complete CDR3 sequence is CAISEGGAPGYGYTF.

Notes on this clone: From the germline J gene comes the end of the CDR3, since the read stops 3 residues before it. This chain joins TRBV2 and TRBJ2-1; D unclear. CDR1 and CDR2 from the germline V gene are SNHLY and FYNNEI. CDR3 length: 13 residues. V dropped 9 bases and J dropped 0 bases, with 9 bases sitting between them. CDR3 DNA, as far as it was read: TGTGCCAGTAGTTATAGCTCCTACAATGAG. As protein: CASSYSSYNE. The whole CDR3 reads CASSYSSYNEQFF.

As to this clone: Read sequence stops 3 residues before the CDR3 end, and the germline J gene provides the missing end. The gene calls are TRBV6-1 and TRBJ1-2; maybe TRBD1 (5 bases). Germline values: CDR1 MNHNS, CDR2 SASEGT. The CDR3 is made up of 16 amino acids. V was shortened by 0 bases and J by 3 bases, with 14 bases between the two germline ends. CDR3 in amino acids: CASSEALQGVHYGYTF. Partial CDR3 DNA: TGTGCCAGCAGTGAAGCGCTTCAAGGGGTCCACTATGGC.

Its frequency marks this clone as medium-sized. The read terminates 3 residues before the CDR3 end, so the remaining end is supplied by the germline J gene. The chain is built from TRBV7-2 and TRBJ2-3; 7 positions agree with TRBD2. Germline CDR1 and CDR2: SGHTA and FQGNSA. V dropped 2 bases and J dropped 1; count of bases not matched to a gene: 0. The CDR3 is made up of 14 amino acids. The CDR3 is CASSLTSGTDTQYF. The CDR3 bases that were read are TGTGCCAGCAGCTTAACTAGCGGCACAGATACG.

Comment on this clone: The CDR3 end lies 3 residues beyond the end of the read and is filled in from the germline J gene. The chain has TRBV18 and TRBJ2-2, with D tentatively TRBD2 (5 bases). In germline, CDR1 is KGHSH, CDR2 LQKENI. This CDR3 region has 16 residues. The V end lost 2 bases, the J end lost 2 bases, and 12 bases lay between the germline ends. The CDR3 loop is CASSPVDYQNTGELFF. Partial CDR3 DNA: TGTGCCAGCTCACCAGTCGACTACCAAAACACCGGGGAG.

Points on this clone: The read finishes 3 residues shy of the CDR3 end, and the germline J gene is used to complete it. This chain connects TRBV7-9 to TRBJ2-5, with TRBD1 matching 7 bases. CDR3 length equals 13 residues. Germline V lookup: CDR1 SEHNR, CDR2 FQNEAQ (reference sequence). V lost 3 bases, J lost 5 bases, and 3 bases stayed unmatched. The sequenced CDR3 bases are TGTGCCAGCAGCTTCGACAGGGTTGAGACC. Translation: CASSFDRVET. Given in full, the CDR3 is CASSFDRVETQYF.

About this clone itself: The read terminates 3 residues ahead of where the CDR3 ends, so the germline J gene completes it. This chain links TRBV29-1 with TRBJ2-7, with TRBD1 as a possible D gene (6 bases). This CDR3 is built from 14 residues. V was trimmed by 2 bases and J by 4 bases, leaving 15 bases between them. Germline V lookup: CDR1 SQVTM, CDR2 ANQGSEA. CDR3: CSVERGQGMYEQYF. The DNA read from the CDR3 is TGCAGCGTTGAAAGGGGCCAGGGGATGTACGAG.

By frequency, this clone registers medium-sized. The CDR3 here is CAGERETGSYEQYF. The CDR3 bases that were read are TGTGCCGGGGAGAGAGAGACAGGCTCCTACGAG. This rearrangement joins TRBV30 to TRBJ2-7; D is perhaps TRBD1 (6 bases). The read terminates 3 residues ahead of where the CDR3 ends, so the germline J gene completes it. Trimming removed 8 bases from V and 0 bases from J, with 17 bases in between. The CDR3 extends over 14 amino acids. The germline V gene encodes CDR1 GTSNPN and CDR2 SVGIG (reference sequence). The full variable domain, with the rest looked up from reference TRBV30 and TRBJ2-7, is SQTIHQWPATLVQPVGSPLSLECTVEGTSNPNLYWYRQAAGRGLQLLFYSVGIGQISSEVPQNLSASRPQDRQFILSSKKLLLSDSGFYLCAGERETGSYEQYFGPGTRLTVT.

As for this clone: The read terminates 3 residues before the CDR3 end, so the remaining end is supplied by the germline J gene. This rearrangement joins TRBV20-1 to TRBJ2-2; maybe TRBD2 (5 bases). Germline V gene data show CDR1 as DFQATT and CDR2 as SNEGSKA (reference sequence). There are 12 residues in the CDR3. Trimming removed 8 bases from V and 7 bases from J, with 14 bases in between. The CDR3 sequence: CSFRSSNGELFF. CDR3 bases read: TGCAGTTTTCGGTCTAGCAACGGGGAG.

To note about this clone: The read ends 3 residues early relative to the CDR3; the germline J gene fills the gap. V usage is TRBV2 and J usage is TRBJ2-3, with a possible D match to TRBD1 (8 bases). Germline V gene data show CDR1 as SNHLY and CDR2 as FYNNEI. There are 15 residues in the CDR3. The CDR3 region is CASSANRGGADPQYF. The sequenced part of the CDR3 DNA is TGTGCCAGCAGTGCCAACAGGGGGGGCGCCGATCCG.

Comment on this clone: Read sequence stops 3 residues before the CDR3 end, and the germline J gene provides the missing end. This chain connects TRBV19 to TRBJ2-7, with a tentative D call TRBD1 (6 bases). Trimming pared 5 bases from V and 6 bases from J, leaving 17 bases between. The CDR3 consists of 14 residues. CDR1 is LNHDA, CDR2 SQIVND, per germline (reference sequence). CDR3 in amino acids: CASSRGQGSSEQYF. Incomplete CDR3 DNA: TGTGCCAGTAGTCGCGGGCAGGGGTCTAGCGAG.